The table lists the clone carrying this T cell receptor beta chain with many counts. Antigen unknown. The authors ran a second PCR of about 7 to 11 cycles using a sample-barcoded 5' primer and a J-beta primer mix. TCRdb processed the 5' RACE reads anew with MiXCR; each CDR3 protein has one entry. The sample includes 850,000 to 950,000 distinct CDR3 sequences, about 28% seen only once; the top ten take 17%. The sample is drawn from a study of blood T cells in healthy people across ages. Study results and caveats: Not knowing donor CMV status may have confounded expanded clonotype changes.

In germline, CDR1 is SGHRS, CDR2 YFSETQ. This CDR3 is 15 amino acids long. V dropped 4 bases and J dropped 3 bases, with 14 bases sitting between them. The sample taken for sequencing was blood. This clonotype was obtained from a woman aged 80 or over in good health. The V call is TRBV5-1, the J call TRBJ1-5; TRBD1 might be the D (5 bases). The CDR3 here is CASSPDGGNNQPQHF. DNA for the CDR3: TGCGCCAGCAGCCCCGATGGGGGGAACAATCAGCCCCAGCATTTT. The full variable domain, completed using reference TRBV5-1 and TRBJ1-5, is KAGVTQTPRYLIKTRGQQVTLSCSPISGHRSVSWYQQTPGQGLQFLFEYFSETQRNKGNFPGRFSGRQFSNSRSEMNVSTLELGDSALYLCASSPDGGNNQPQHFGDGTRLSIL.